A single sample gave rise to the 20 T cell receptor beta chains below, sequenced in a study of cytomegalovirus exposure and HLA in healthy donors. The PCR was carried out with 60 Vbeta primers and 13 Jbeta primers. Here immunoSEQ multiplex PCR was the method, and the copy in TCRdb shows in-frame clones only, minus some. The table lists about 120,000 clones, around 76% of them singletons. The specimen sequenced was PBMCs. The source is a woman between 40 and 55 years old in good health and CMV-seropositive.

For this clone: The sample holds other DNA sequences that translate to the same CDR3. The gene calls are TRBV7-9 and TRBJ2-7, with D possibly being TRBD1 (6 bases). CDR1 and CDR2 from the germline V gene are SEHNR and FQNEAQ (reference sequence). V lost 5 bases to trimming and J lost 1 base, with 9 bases between them. The CDR3 loop spans 13 amino acids. CDR3 bases: TGTGCCAGCAGCCGGGACACTTCCTACGAGCAGTACTTC. Protein sequence: CASSRDTSYEQYF.

A few counts support this clone. The chain has TRBV4-1 and TRBJ2-5; possibly TRBD1 for D (8 bases). Deletions cut 1 base from V and 13 bases from J, with 25 bases between. CDR1 is MGHRA and CDR2 is YSYEKL in the germline V gene. The CDR3 spans 16 residues. The CDR3 coding sequence is TGCGCCAGCAGCCAAGGAGGGGGGGCAGGGGGCTCTATCAGGTACTTC. It encodes CASSQGGGAGGSIRYF.

V gene TRBV6-1 combines with J gene TRBJ1-6; maybe TRBD1 (5 bases). Per the germline V gene, CDR1 is MNHNS and CDR2 is SASEGT. CDR3 length: 14 residues. V was cut by 6 bases and J by 9 bases, with 15 bases left in between. Here the CDR3 DNA reads TGTGCCAGCAGCTTTACTGACAGTGGTTCACCCCTCCACTTT. Residues: CASSFTDSGSPLHF.

This clone was seen a single time. V usage is TRBV29-1 and J usage is TRBJ2-7; 7 positions match TRBD1. This CDR3 has 13 amino acids. Per germline, CDR1 SQVTM and CDR2 ANQGSEA. The V and J ends lost 4 bases and 0 bases, in that order; junction bases with no gene match: 3. The CDR3 DNA follows: TGCAGCGTTGTCGAGGGGGCCTCCTACGAGCAGTACTTC. Protein product: CSVVEGASYEQYF.

The J gene is TRBJ1-1, the V gene TRBV6-1; D remains unclear. V gave up 7 bases and J gave up 1 base, with 10 bases separating them. Germline CDR1 reads MNHNS; CDR2 reads SASEGT. This CDR3 has 13 residues. CDR3 sequence (DNA): TGTGCCAGCAACCACCTAGCGAACACTGAAGCTTTCTTT. It yields the protein CASNHLANTEAFF.

The chain joins TRBV2 to TRBJ2-3; D is perhaps TRBD1 (5 bases). This CDR3 spans 16 amino acids. V shed 2 bases and J shed 3 bases, with 15 bases lying between them. Germline V lookup: CDR1 SNHLY, CDR2 FYNNEI. The CDR3 coding sequence is TGTGCCAGCAGTGAAAGGGGCTCCTCCGGGACAGATACGCAGTATTTT. Amino acid sequence: CASSERGSSGTDTQYF.

A note on this clone: The same CDR3 arises from other DNA sequences in this sample as well. The chain recombines TRBV27 with TRBJ1-1; D possibly corresponds to TRBD1 (6 bases). This CDR3 region has 14 residues. The V gene's germline CDR1 is MNHEY and CDR2 SMNVEV (reference sequence). V lost 1 base and J lost 2, with 8 bases in between. CDR3 DNA sequence: TGTGCCAGCAGTTTATTGACAGGAAACACTGAAGCTTTCTTT. Amino acids: CASSLLTGNTEAFF.

The chain joins TRBV5-1 to TRBJ2-3; 7 nucleotides align to TRBD2. The trim removed 0 bases at V and 7 bases at J, leaving 5 bases unmatched. This CDR3 is 14 amino acids long. CDR1 is SGHRS, CDR2 YFSETQ, per germline. CDR3 sequence (DNA): TGCGCCAGCAGCTTGGGTCAAGCGGGGAATACGCAGTATTTT. It encodes CASSLGQAGNTQYF.

The sample holds a few counts of this clone. V is TRBV6-1 and J is TRBJ2-2; D is ambiguous. The CDR3 runs 13 residues. V lost 6 bases and J lost 1, with 6 bases in between. The germline V gene has CDR1 MNHNS and CDR2 SASEGT. This CDR3 reads CASREMNTGELFF. Written as DNA, the CDR3 is TGTGCCAGCAGGGAGATGAACACCGGGGAGCTGTTTTTT.

A single count supports this clone. The chain couples TRBV30 to TRBJ1-2; 7 bases map to TRBD1. The V and J ends lost 4 bases and 7 bases, in that order; junction bases with no gene match: 12. This CDR3 contains 14 residues. Germline CDR1 is GTSNPN and CDR2 is SVGIG (reference sequence). The DNA for the CDR3 is TGTGCCTGGACCTCTCTCCGACAGGGTGGTGGCTACACCTTC. Amino acids: CAWTSLRQGGGYTF.

This CDR3 is CASSGGLRGGYGYTF. The CDR3 coding sequence is TGTGCCAGCAGTGGTGGACTAAGGGGGGGATATGGCTACACCTTC. The genes are TRBV2 and TRBJ1-2, with D possibly being TRBD1 (6 bases). This CDR3 is 15 amino acids long. CDR1 is SNHLY and CDR2 is FYNNEI in the germline V gene. Trimming left V 4 bases short and J 5 bases short, with 17 bases between.

This rearrangement joins TRBV11-1 to TRBJ1-1; D is ambiguous. Germline loops: CDR1 SGHAT, CDR2 FQDESV (reference sequence). The V end lost 5 bases, the J end lost 5 bases, and 12 bases lay between the germline ends. This CDR3 has 13 residues. The DNA for the CDR3 is TGTGCCAGCAGCGTTCGGGGTAGGACTGAAGCTTTCTTT. Its translation: CASSVRGRTEAFF. The entire variable domain, with the rest obtained from reference TRBV11-1 and TRBJ1-1, is as follows: EAEVAQSPRYKITEKSQAVAFWCDPISGHATLYWYRQILGQGPELLVQFQDESVVDDSQLPKDRFSAERLKGVDSTLKIQPAELGDSAMYLCASSVRGRTEAFFGQGTRLTVV.

The J gene is TRBJ1-1, the V gene TRBV6-6, with D possibly matching TRBD1 (6 bases). Trimming pared 2 bases from V and 7 bases from J, leaving 14 bases between. CDR1 and CDR2 from the germline V gene are MNHNY and SVGAGI (reference sequence). CDR3 length equals 14 residues. The CDR3 protein is CASSYPGTRGEAFF. The CDR3 DNA sequence: TGTGCCAGCAGTTACCCCGGGACACGCGGTGAAGCTTTCTTT.

This chain uses TRBV5-1 with TRBJ2-5; 8 nucleotides agree with TRBD2. From germline, CDR1 is SGHRS and CDR2 YFSETQ. Trimming removed 2 bases from V and 3 bases from J; junction bases left unmatched: 3. This CDR3 comprises 14 residues. In DNA form, the CDR3 reads TGCGCCAGCAGCTTCGCGGGGGGAAAAGAGACCCAGTACTTC. It encodes CASSFAGGKETQYF. The complete variable domain, with remaining parts taken from reference TRBV5-1 and TRBJ2-5, reads KAGVTQTPRYLIKTRGQQVTLSCSPISGHRSVSWYQQTPGQGLQFLFEYFSETQRNKGNFPGRFSGRQFSNSRSEMNVSTLELGDSALYLCASSFAGGKETQYFGPGTRLLVL.

This clone has just a few counts. The chain recombines TRBV5-1 with TRBJ2-2; possibly TRBD1 for D (6 bases). Trimming stripped 0 bases from V and 3 bases from J, with 15 bases between. Germline V gene data show CDR1 as SGHRS and CDR2 as YFSETQ. CDR3 length: 17 residues. The CDR3 spells CASSLGLGAQDTGELFF. CDR3 DNA: TGCGCCAGCAGCTTGGGATTGGGGGCGCAGGACACCGGGGAGCTGTTTTTT. The full variable domain, in which reference TRBV5-1 and TRBJ2-2 provide the parts outside the CDR3, is KAGVTQTPRYLIKTRGQQVTLSCSPISGHRSVSWYQQTPGQGLQFLFEYFSETQRNKGNFPGRFSGRQFSNSRSEMNVSTLELGDSALYLCASSLGLGAQDTGELFFGEGSRLTVL.

This clone appeared a single time. This sequence joins TRBV7-9 and TRBJ2-7; tentative D call: TRBD2 (7 bases). The CDR3 runs to 16 residues. Trimming shortened V by 3 bases and J by 3 bases, and 18 bases separated the two germline ends. Germline lookup yields CDR1 SEHNR and CDR2 FQNEAQ (reference sequence). CDR3 sequence reads: CASSFYGGRVYYEQYF. The CDR3 nucleotides read TGTGCCAGCAGCTTTTACGGGGGGCGAGTTTACTACGAGCAGTACTTC. The complete variable domain, with remaining parts taken from reference TRBV7-9 and TRBJ2-7, reads DTGVSQNPRHKITKRGQNVTFRCDPISEHNRLYWYRQTLGQGPEFLTYFQNEAQLEKSRLLSDRFSAERPKGSFSTLEIQRTEQGDSAMYLCASSFYGGRVYYEQYFGPGTRLTVT.

The chain couples TRBV5-1 to TRBJ1-2; 10 positions match TRBD1. The CDR3 consists of 14 residues. CDR1 is SGHRS and CDR2 is YFSETQ in the germline V gene. Unmatched junction bases numbered 4, after V lost 4 bases and J lost 4 bases. Here the CDR3 reads CASSEGQGIYGYTF. For the CDR3, the DNA is TGCGCCAGCAGCGAGGGACAGGGGATCTATGGCTACACCTTC.

The genes are TRBV2 and TRBJ1-2, with a possible D match to TRBD1 (5 bases). The CDR3 extends over 13 amino acids. Germline V CDR1 and CDR2: SNHLY, FYNNEI. V was trimmed by 7 bases and J by 4 bases, leaving 13 bases between them. The CDR3 DNA is TGTGCCAGCACCGCCAGGGAAGGCTATGGCTACACCTTC. This sequence encodes CASTAREGYGYTF.

This chain joins TRBV2 and TRBJ1-1; no clear D. The CDR3 is 12 residues long. Germline assignment: CDR1 SNHLY and CDR2 FYNNEI. Trimming stripped 6 bases from V and 3 bases from J, with 8 bases between. CDR3 amino acids: CASRRWDTEAFF. CDR3 DNA sequence: TGTGCCAGCAGGAGGTGGGACACTGAAGCTTTCTTT.

This clone appeared a few times. The chain employs TRBV5-5 and TRBJ1-6, with D tentatively TRBD1 (5 bases). V lost 1 base to trimming and J lost 3 bases, with 11 bases between them. The CDR3 has 16 residues. CDR1 and CDR2 (germline): SGHKS, YYEKEE (reference sequence). CDR3 protein: CASSLYLDIYNSPLHF. DNA of the CDR3: TGTGCCAGCAGCTTGTATCTGGACATCTATAATTCACCCCTCCACTTT.